These 21 T cell receptor beta chains were all obtained from the same sample, sequenced in a study of cytomegalovirus exposure and HLA in healthy donors. Researchers ran the PCR with 60 Vbeta and 13 Jbeta primers. The data were produced by immunoSEQ multiplex PCR, yet TCRdb's version contains in-frame clones alone and is incomplete. This table holds around 100,000 clones, roughly 85% found once. Sequenced sample: PBMCs. The source is a woman aged 40 to 50 in good health and CMV-seronegative.

In this sample, this clone turned up a few times. The chain carries TRBV2 and TRBJ1-6; possibly TRBD1 for D (5 bases). There are 14 residues in the CDR3. The V gene lost 7 bases and the J gene lost 9 bases, with 16 bases spanning the gap. Germline values: CDR1 SNHLY, CDR2 FYNNEI. CDR3 nucleotide sequence: TGTGCCAGCATCGAAGGGCAGGGTCTTTCACCCCTCCACTTT. Its translation: CASIEGQGLSPLHF.

This chain uses TRBV5-1 with TRBJ2-3; 8 bases map to TRBD2. The junction had 5 bases not matched to a gene; V was cut back by 0 bases and J by 5 bases. The germline V gene has CDR1 SGHRS and CDR2 YFSETQ. This CDR3 is built from 15 residues. The DNA of the CDR3 is TGCGCCAGCAGCTTGGCGGGAGGGCTTGGAGATACGCAGTATTTT. It codes for CASSLAGGLGDTQYF.

The rearrangement links TRBV11-2 to TRBJ2-7, with D possibly being TRBD1 (5 bases). With 2 bases removed from V and 0 bases from J, the gap between germline ends came to 11 bases. This CDR3 spans 15 amino acids. The germline V gene has CDR1 SGHAT and CDR2 FQNNGV. CDR3 amino acids: CASSLQGSSSYEQYF. The CDR3 nucleotides read TGTGCCAGCAGCTTACAGGGATCTTCCTCCTACGAGCAGTACTTC.

This clone was seen a handful of times. The gene calls are TRBV19 and TRBJ1-2, with D unclear. Deletions cut 3 bases from V and 6 bases from J, with 14 bases between. CDR1 is LNHDA, CDR2 SQIVND, per germline (reference sequence). The CDR3 extends over 14 amino acids. In nucleotides, the CDR3 is TGTGCCAGTAGTATGACCGATCCACGGGATGGCTACACCTTC. As protein: CASSMTDPRDGYTF.

The genes are TRBV5-1 and TRBJ2-7, with TRBD1 as a possible D gene (5 bases). Deletions cut 0 bases from V and 3 bases from J, with 10 bases between. Germline CDR1 reads SGHRS; CDR2 reads YFSETQ. CDR3 size: 14 residues. CDR3 coding DNA: TGCGCCAGCAGCTTGGGCGTGACAGTCTACGAGCAGTACTTC. Translated, it gives CASSLGVTVYEQYF.

This clone has just one count. This chain joins TRBV6-1 and TRBJ2-1, with a possible D match to TRBD2 (6 bases). Germline values: CDR1 MNHNS, CDR2 SASEGT. The CDR3 is 14 residues long. V lost 1 base, J lost 9 bases, and 13 bases lay in between. DNA for the CDR3: TGTGCCAGCAGTGAAGAAATGTTGGGAGGTGAGCAGTTCTTC. Its translation: CASSEEMLGGEQFF.

This chain joins TRBV5-1 and TRBJ1-6; D might be TRBD1 (5 bases). The length of the CDR3 is 15 residues. Trimming left V 0 bases short and J 7 bases short, with 11 bases between. Germline V CDR1 and CDR2: SGHRS, YFSETQ. This CDR3 reads CASSLEGVRNSPLHF. In DNA form, the CDR3 reads TGCGCCAGCAGCTTGGAAGGGGTGAGGAATTCACCCCTCCACTTT.

The chain combines TRBV5-4 with TRBJ1-4; 7 bases match TRBD1. The junction had 5 bases not matched to a gene; V was cut back by 3 bases and J by 0 bases. The V gene's germline CDR1 is SGHNT and CDR2 YYREEE (reference sequence). The CDR3 totals 16 residues. The CDR3 here is CASSSTGQATNEKLFF. In DNA, the CDR3 is TGTGCCAGCAGCTCGACAGGACAGGCAACTAATGAAAAACTGTTTTTT.

The gene calls are TRBV6-5 and TRBJ2-7, with a weak D call TRBD1 (6 bases). The CDR3 extends over 14 amino acids. Trimming shortened V by 2 bases and J by 4 bases, and 12 bases separated the two germline ends. CDR1 MNHEY and CDR2 SVGAGI come from the germline V gene. The CDR3 DNA sequence: TGTGCCAGCAGTTACGTCCAGGGGAGTTACGAGCAGTACTTC. This encodes CASSYVQGSYEQYF.

This chain uses TRBV6-5 with TRBJ1-2; TRBD1 matches at 8 bases. The CDR3 extends over 14 amino acids. CDR1 is MNHEY, CDR2 SVGAGI, per germline. V shed 4 bases, J shed 4 bases, and the junction held 5 bases outside the gene matches. CDR3 sequence: CASSSWTGIYGYTF. The DNA of the CDR3 is TGTGCCAGCAGTTCTTGGACAGGGATCTATGGCTACACCTTC.

The chain joins TRBV19 to TRBJ1-2; no firm D call. V dropped 7 bases and J dropped 5 bases, with 20 bases sitting between them. In germline, CDR1 is LNHDA, CDR2 SQIVND (reference sequence). The CDR3 covers 15 residues. CDR3 sequence reads: CASTPSGAVGYGYTF. As DNA, the CDR3 is TGTGCCAGTACCCCTTCGGGAGCCGTAGGGTATGGCTACACCTTC.

The chain links TRBV30 to TRBJ2-4; D ambiguous. The V and J ends lost 4 bases and 9 bases respectively, with 13 bases between them. The CDR3 contains 12 residues. Germline V CDR1 and CDR2: GTSNPN, SVGIG (reference sequence). In DNA, the CDR3 is TGTGCCTGGAAGCCCAGCGAGAGCATTCAGTACTTC. This gives the protein CAWKPSESIQYF.

The chain employs TRBV7-2 and TRBJ1-4; D is ambiguous. Germline V gene data show CDR1 as SGHTA and CDR2 as FQGNSA. The CDR3 runs 15 residues. V lost 5 bases to trimming and J lost 3 bases, with 13 bases between them. CDR3 nucleotide sequence: TGTGCCAGCAGCCGGCCAATCGGGTCTAATGAAAAACTGTTTTTT. It yields the protein CASSRPIGSNEKLFF. Full variable domain (rest looked up from reference TRBV7-2 and TRBJ1-4): GAGVSQSPSNKVTEKGKDVELRCDPISGHTALYWYRQSLGQGLEFLIYFQGNSAPDKSGLPSDRFSAERTGGSVSTLTIQRTQQEDSAVYLCASSRPIGSNEKLFFGSGTQLSVL.

This clone was observed a handful of times. The gene calls are TRBV7-2 and TRBJ2-6, with 10 bases matching TRBD1. The length of the CDR3 is 18 residues. Germline trimming cut 5 bases from V and 2 bases from J; bases unmatched to any gene: 9. Germline-derived CDR1 and CDR2 are SGHTA and FQGNSA. CDR3 residues: CASSPGTGVGTGANVLTF. In nucleotides, the CDR3 is TGTGCCAGCAGCCCCGGGACAGGGGTTGGCACTGGGGCCAACGTCCTGACTTTC.

This clone is a singleton in its sample. The chain uses TRBV5-4 and TRBJ2-7; 12 nucleotides line up with TRBD2. The V segment lost 4 bases and the J segment 2 bases; nucleotides outside the gene matches: 10. This CDR3 has 17 residues. The germline V gene encodes CDR1 SGHNT and CDR2 YYREEE (reference sequence). The CDR3 region is CASSPKLTSGGTYEQYF. The CDR3 DNA reads TGTGCCAGCAGCCCTAAACTTACTAGCGGGGGGACCTACGAGCAGTACTTC.

Worth noting for this clone: Other DNA sequences in this specimen translate into the identical CDR3. The chain couples TRBV10-3 to TRBJ2-2; maybe TRBD1 (5 bases). CDR1 and CDR2 from the germline V gene are ENHRY and SYGVKD. The length of the CDR3 is 15 residues. V gave up 3 bases and J gave up 2 bases, with 10 bases separating them. Here the CDR3 DNA reads TGTGCCATCAGTGAAGGGCAGGGTAACACCGGGGAGCTGTTTTTT. Translating it yields CAISEGQGNTGELFF.

The chain is built from TRBV9 and TRBJ2-3; D unresolved. The germline gives CDR1 SGDLS, CDR2 YYNGEE. The CDR3 runs 13 residues. The germline V and J ends were trimmed by 3 bases and 2 bases, with 7 bases remaining between them. The CDR3: CASSAEITDTQYF. As DNA, the CDR3 is TGTGCCAGCAGCGCAGAAATCACAGATACGCAGTATTTT.

This chain uses TRBV6-1 with TRBJ2-7; TRBD2 agrees at 10 bases. The CDR3 spans 15 residues. Trimming took 2 bases from V and 5 from J; bases not matched to a gene: 6. Germline V lookup: CDR1 MNHNS, CDR2 SASEGT. The CDR3 DNA sequence: TGTGCCAGCAGTGAATTTAGCGGGAGGTTCGACGAGCAGTACTTC. Its translation is CASSEFSGRFDEQYF.

The J gene is TRBJ2-7, the V gene TRBV7-9, with 7 bases identical to TRBD1. The CDR3 has 15 amino acids. Germline V gene data show CDR1 as SEHNR and CDR2 as FQNEAQ (reference sequence). J gave up 1 base and V 6 bases, and 9 bases lay outside the gene matches. CDR3 sequence: CASSFDRASSYEQYF. The CDR3 DNA is TGTGCCAGCAGTTTCGACAGGGCGAGTTCCTACGAGCAGTACTTC.

The chain combines TRBV4-3 with TRBJ2-3, with a tentative D call TRBD2 (5 bases). Trimming stripped 4 bases from V and 1 base from J, with 15 bases between. CDR3 size: 16 residues. Germline V gene lookup returns CDR1 LGHNA and CDR2 YSLEER. The CDR3 coding sequence is TGCGCCAGCAGCCTAGGGCCCCTCGGGGGCACAGATACGCAGTATTTT. Amino acids: CASSLGPLGGTDTQYF.

The chain recombines TRBV7-2 with TRBJ1-1; tentatively, D is TRBD1 (6 bases). The CDR3 spans 15 residues. Germline V lookup: CDR1 SGHTA, CDR2 FQGNSA. V was pared by 5 bases and J by 0 bases, with 13 bases between. The CDR3 DNA reads as TGTGCCAGCAGCATTGGACAGTTCATGAACACTGAAGCTTTCTTT. It is translated as CASSIGQFMNTEAFF. The whole variable domain, remainder taken from reference TRBV7-2 and TRBJ1-1, is GAGVSQSPSNKVTEKGKDVELRCDPISGHTALYWYRQSLGQGLEFLIYFQGNSAPDKSGLPSDRFSAERTGGSVSTLTIQRTQQEDSAVYLCASSIGQFMNTEAFFGQGTRLTVV.